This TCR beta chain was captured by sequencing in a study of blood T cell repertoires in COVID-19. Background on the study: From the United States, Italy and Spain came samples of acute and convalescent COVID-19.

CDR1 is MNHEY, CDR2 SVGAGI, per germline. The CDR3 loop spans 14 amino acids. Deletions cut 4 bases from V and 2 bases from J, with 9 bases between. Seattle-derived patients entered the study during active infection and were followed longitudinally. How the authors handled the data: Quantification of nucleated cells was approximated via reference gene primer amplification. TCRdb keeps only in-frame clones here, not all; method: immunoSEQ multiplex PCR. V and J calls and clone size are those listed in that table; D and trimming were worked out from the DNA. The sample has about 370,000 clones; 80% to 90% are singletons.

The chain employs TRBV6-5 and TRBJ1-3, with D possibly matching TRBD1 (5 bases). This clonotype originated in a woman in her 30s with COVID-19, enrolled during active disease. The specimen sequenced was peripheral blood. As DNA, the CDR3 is TGTGCCAGCAGTTCGACAGAAACTGGAAACACCATATATTTT. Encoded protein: CASSSTETGNTIYF.